The 2 T cell receptor beta chains reported below all come from one sample, sequenced in a study of regulatory T cells in long-lasting Graves disease (dated by TCRdb to the early 2020s). The time point label here, explained by the study, means: persistent/refractory GD, antithyroid drugs over 5 years with positive TRAb. For both TCR sequencing and RNA sequencing, RNA was extracted from PBMCs using TRIzol. Library preparation was by multiplex PCR. These reads were obtained on an Illumina HiSeq 4000. TCR beta libraries were built with iRepertoire HTBI primers and Arm-PCR amplification of CDR3 regions. TCRdb passed the public sequencing reads through fastp at Q25 and MiXCR, retaining productive beta sequences. Every distinct CDR3 protein forms one entry, paired with its most common genes and DNA. Recorded for this sample are 300,000 to 500,000 distinct CDR3 sequences; more than 20% of them occurred a single time. The ten largest clones add up to less than 25% of the sample.

Sequenced material: peripheral blood mononuclear cells (PBMCs), taken when the disease was refractory, from a patient treated with antithyroid drugs. Receptors were obtained from a female donor with Graves disease.

The chain links TRBV24-1 to TRBJ1-1; TRBD1 matches at 11 bases. In germline, CDR1 is KGHDR, CDR2 SFDVKD. V dropped 7 bases and J dropped 6; count of bases not matched to a gene: 6. This CDR3 comprises 14 residues. The CDR3 sequence is CATRGQGALSEAFF. The CDR3 nucleotides read TGTGCCACCAGAGGACAGGGGGCTCTGTCTGAAGCTTTCTTT.

This clonotype has just a few counts. This chain uses TRBV19 with TRBJ1-1; 9 bases are shared with TRBD1. V shed 10 bases, J shed 6 bases, and the junction held 9 bases outside the gene matches. The CDR3 is made up of 13 amino acids. Germline CDR1 reads LNHDA; CDR2 reads SQIVND (reference sequence). The CDR3, as DNA: TGTGCCACCGGAAGACAGGGGGTCGCTGAAGCTTTCTTT. It encodes CATGRQGVAEAFF.